This is a list of T cell receptor beta chains from one sample in a study of T cells after yellow fever vaccination. Using its own MiXCR run on the 5' RACE reads, TCRdb lists one record per CDR3 protein. The profile shows about 69,000 distinct CDR3 sequences, roughly 6% of them singletons. The sequences come from CD4+ T cells sorted from PBMCs, collected less than 16 days after the first yellow fever vaccination. These receptors all come from a man aged 18 to 30 who received the YFV17D yellow fever vaccine. Each CDR3 is given with its conserved first and last residue. Each record gives: V gene, clone size, D gene, J gene, CDR3 protein, CDR3 DNA. A D gene is named only where the DNA matches it firmly. Only some rows state a clone size, as once, few, many or a class for expanded clones.

v_gene: TRBV4-1
abundance: many
d_gene: TRBD2
j_gene: TRBJ2-3
CDR3aa: CASRLAGARGTDTKYF
CDR3nt: TGCGCCTCCAGACTAGCGGGGGCTAGGGGCACAGATACGAAGTATTTT

v_gene: TRBV6-1
abundance: .
d_gene: .
j_gene: TRBJ1-4
CDR3aa: CASSQPDATNEKLFF
CDR3nt: TGTGCCAGCAGTCAACCGGATGCAACTAATGAAAAACTGTTTTTT

v_gene: TRBV20-1
abundance: many
d_gene: .
j_gene: TRBJ1-4
CDR3aa: CSARDGGTNEKLFF
CDR3nt: TGCAGTGCTAGAGATGGAGGGACTAATGAAAAACTGTTTTTT

v_gene: TRBV6-2/TRBV6-3
abundance: many
d_gene: .
j_gene: TRBJ2-2
CDR3aa: CASSPQWGWGTGELFF
CDR3nt: TGTGCCAGCAGCCCGCAGTGGGGTTGGGGTACCGGGGAGCTGTTTTTT

v_gene: TRBV14
abundance: many
d_gene: .
j_gene: TRBJ2-5
CDR3aa: CASSQVSRGGTQYF
CDR3nt: TGTGCCAGCAGCCAAGTCTCTAGAGGAGGGACCCAGTACTTC

v_gene: TRBV20-1
abundance: many
d_gene: .
j_gene: TRBJ1-2
CDR3aa: CSARILEGMNYGYTF
CDR3nt: TGCAGTGCTAGAATTTTAGAGGGGATGAACTATGGCTACACCTTC

v_gene: TRBV7-8
abundance: many
d_gene: .
j_gene: TRBJ1-1
CDR3aa: CASSLGGGGLNTEAFF
CDR3nt: TGTGCCAGCAGCTTAGGGGGTGGGGGGTTGAACACTGAAGCTTTCTTT

v_gene: TRBV7-2
abundance: many
d_gene: .
j_gene: TRBJ2-3
CDR3aa: CASSLAPTSTDTQYF
CDR3nt: TGTGCCAGCAGCTTAGCCCCCACTAGCACAGATACGCAGTATTTT

v_gene: TRBV4-1
abundance: many
d_gene: TRBD1
j_gene: TRBJ2-2
CDR3aa: CASSQFAATTGEPGELFF
CDR3nt: TGCGCCAGCAGCCAATTCGCCGCTACGACAGGGGAGCCCGGGGAGCTGTTTTTT

v_gene: TRBV4-1
abundance: many
d_gene: .
j_gene: TRBJ1-1
CDR3aa: CASSHRGKTAEDTEAFF
CDR3nt: TGCGCCAGCAGCCACCGGGGGAAGACGGCAGAGGACACTGAAGCTTTCTTT

v_gene: TRBV7-2
abundance: many
d_gene: .
j_gene: TRBJ1-6
CDR3aa: CASSLGGRPNSPLHF
CDR3nt: TGTGCCAGCAGCTTAGGGGGACGACCTAATTCACCCCTCCACTTT

v_gene: TRBV5-1
abundance: many
d_gene: .
j_gene: TRBJ1-1
CDR3aa: CASAQGMNTEAFF
CDR3nt: TGCGCCAGCGCCCAGGGGATGAACACTGAAGCTTTCTTT

v_gene: TRBV12-3/TRBV12-4
abundance: many
d_gene: .
j_gene: TRBJ2-5
CDR3aa: CASSLWGSGETQYF
CDR3nt: TGTGCCAGCAGTTTATGGGGTTCTGGGGAGACCCAGTACTTC

v_gene: TRBV7-2
abundance: many
d_gene: .
j_gene: TRBJ2-7
CDR3aa: CASSATGSTSYEQYF
CDR3nt: TGTGCCAGCAGCGCCACAGGGTCCACCTCCTACGAGCAGTACTTC

v_gene: TRBV20-1
abundance: many
d_gene: TRBD1
j_gene: TRBJ1-6
CDR3aa: CSAPPGQGAVPLHF
CDR3nt: TGCAGTGCTCCTCCGGGACAGGGTGCAGTTCCCCTCCACTTT

v_gene: TRBV20-1
abundance: many
d_gene: .
j_gene: TRBJ1-2
CDR3aa: CSARSELFSFNYGYTF
CDR3nt: TGCAGTGCTAGAAGTGAGCTGTTTTCCTTTAACTATGGCTACACCTTC

v_gene: TRBV5-1
abundance: many
d_gene: .
j_gene: TRBJ1-1
CDR3aa: CASKEGENAEAFF
CDR3nt: TGCGCCAGCAAAGAGGGAGAGAACGCTGAAGCTTTCTTT

v_gene: TRBV10-3
abundance: many
d_gene: .
j_gene: TRBJ1-1
CDR3aa: CAISAGTTYEAFF
CDR3nt: TGTGCCATCAGTGCCGGGACAACATATGAAGCTTTCTTT

v_gene: TRBV5-4
abundance: few
d_gene: .
j_gene: TRBJ1-1
CDR3aa: CASRFDRFNTEAFF
CDR3nt: TGTGCCAGCAGGTTTGACAGGTTTAACACTGAAGCTTTCTTT

v_gene: TRBV6-1
abundance: many
d_gene: TRBD1
j_gene: TRBJ2-4
CDR3aa: CASSETRFLTGGIAKNIQYF
CDR3nt: TGTGCCAGCAGTGAAACTCGATTTTTGACAGGGGGCATAGCCAAAAACATTCAGTACTTC

v_gene: TRBV5-1
abundance: many
d_gene: .
j_gene: TRBJ1-2
CDR3aa: CASSLGGTIYGYTF
CDR3nt: TGCGCCAGCAGCTTGGGGGGTACTATCTATGGCTACACCTTC